The 5 T cell receptor beta chains given below trace back to one sample, sequenced in a study of cytotoxic CD8 clonotypes in ibrutinib-treated CLL. TCRdb's copy holds only in-frame clones and misses some; the assay was immunoSEQ multiplex PCR. The table shows around 250,000 clones, with 70% occurring only once. Sequences were derived from PBMCs, sampled after 24 months of ibrutinib treatment. The receptors come from a human donor with chronic lymphocytic leukemia.

The rearrangement joins TRBV5-4 to TRBJ2-5, with D perhaps assigned TRBD1 or TRBD2 (5 bases each). Trimming cost V 0 bases and J 4 bases, with 19 bases left between them. This CDR3 is built from 17 residues. Germline V gives CDR1 SGHNT, CDR2 YYREEE (reference sequence). The CDR3 bases are TGTGCCAGCAGCTTGGGATCCGGGGCGGGTTTAGGAGAGACCCAGTACTTC. It specifies CASSLGSGAGLGETQYF.

The chain combines TRBV11-2 with TRBJ2-1; 8 nucleotides match TRBD1. CDR3 length: 14 residues. The V gene end was trimmed by 7 bases and the J gene end by 6 bases; junction bases not matched to a gene: 8. CDR1 is SGHAT and CDR2 is FQNNGV in the germline V gene. The CDR3 sequence is CASKGTGPTNEQFF. DNA of the CDR3: TGTGCCAGCAAGGGGACAGGTCCTACCAATGAGCAGTTCTTC.

The chain links TRBV6-5 to TRBJ2-7; D not certain. CDR1 is MNHEY, CDR2 SVGAGI, per germline. The CDR3 is 13 amino acids. V dropped 0 bases and J dropped 6 bases, with 9 bases sitting between them. CDR3 amino acids: CASSYSQQREQYF. DNA of the CDR3: TGTGCCAGCAGTTACTCCCAGCAACGCGAGCAGTACTTC.

V gene TRBV6-5 combines with J gene TRBJ2-2; TRBD2 matches at 9 bases. Germline trimming cut 2 bases from V and 4 bases from J; bases unmatched to any gene: 5. The V gene's germline CDR1 is MNHEY and CDR2 SVGAGI. CDR3 size: 16 residues. The CDR3 region has the DNA TGTGCCAGCAGTTACGCGCGGGAGGGCCCCACCGGGGAGCTGTTTTTT. It yields the protein CASSYAREGPTGELFF.

This chain links TRBV6-5 with TRBJ1-5, with D possibly matching TRBD1 (6 bases). V was pared by 5 bases and J by 7 bases, with 15 bases between. The germline V gene encodes CDR1 MNHEY and CDR2 SVGAGI. The CDR3 has 14 residues. CDR3 sequence: CASSAHRELQPQHF. In DNA form, the CDR3 reads TGTGCCAGCAGTGCCCACAGGGAATTGCAGCCCCAGCATTTT.